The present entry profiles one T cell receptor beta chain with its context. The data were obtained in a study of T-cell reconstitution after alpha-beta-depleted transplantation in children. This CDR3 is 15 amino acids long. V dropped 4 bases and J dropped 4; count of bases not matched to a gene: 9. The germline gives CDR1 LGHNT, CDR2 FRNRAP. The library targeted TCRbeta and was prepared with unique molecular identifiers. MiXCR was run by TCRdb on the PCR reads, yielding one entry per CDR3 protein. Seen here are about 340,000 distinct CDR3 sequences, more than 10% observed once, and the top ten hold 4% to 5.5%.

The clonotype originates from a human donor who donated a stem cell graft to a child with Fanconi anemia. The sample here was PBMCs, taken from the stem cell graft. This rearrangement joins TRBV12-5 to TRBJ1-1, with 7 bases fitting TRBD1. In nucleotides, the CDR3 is TGTGCTAGTGGTTCGGGACAGCCTGGGCCCACTGAAGCTTTCTTT. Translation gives CASGSGQPGPTEAFF.